A single sample gave rise to the 28 T cell receptor beta chains below, sequenced in a study of blood T cell repertoires in COVID-19. TCRdb keeps only in-frame clones here, not all; method: immunoSEQ multiplex PCR. This sample has some 260,000 clones, with 82% found just once. Specimen: peripheral blood. The receptor set was obtained from a woman older than 75 with active or convalescent COVID-19.

V and J are TRBV27 and TRBJ2-5; 12 bases map to TRBD2. Germline CDR1 and CDR2: MNHEY and SMNVEV (reference sequence). Trimming removed 5 bases from V and 8 bases from J; junction bases left unmatched: 6. This CDR3 has 14 amino acids. DNA for the CDR3: TGTGCCAGCAGTCGAACTAGCGGGGGGAGCACCCAGTACTTC. Amino acid sequence: CASSRTSGGSTQYF.

V gene TRBV6-5 combines with J gene TRBJ2-7; 9 bases are shared with TRBD2. CDR1 and CDR2 (germline): MNHEY, SVGAGI. The CDR3 extends over 14 amino acids. Unmatched junction bases numbered 3, after V lost 6 bases and J lost 0 bases. CDR3 DNA sequence: TGTGCCAGCAGCAGACTAGCGGCCTCCTACGAGCAGTACTTC. Its protein is CASSRLAASYEQYF.

J is TRBJ2-3 and V is TRBV24-1, with unresolved D. The CDR3 is 17 amino acids. V was pared by 3 bases and J by 8 bases, with 23 bases between. The germline CDR1 and CDR2 sequences are KGHDR and SFDVKD. The CDR3 DNA is TGTGCCACCAGTGATCTTACTCCCGCCTCGATTCAAGCTACGCAGTATTTT. This encodes CATSDLTPASIQATQYF.

The V call is TRBV5-1, the J call TRBJ2-2; TRBD1 agrees at 7 bases. The CDR3 spans 14 residues. The V gene end was trimmed by 4 bases and the J gene end by 6 bases; junction bases not matched to a gene: 6. Germline-derived CDR1 and CDR2 are SGHRS and YFSETQ. CDR3 protein: CASSKGQTPGELFF. CDR3 nucleotide sequence: TGCGCCAGCAGCAAGGGACAGACCCCCGGGGAGCTGTTTTTT.

The rearrangement links TRBV27 to TRBJ2-1; 11 positions agree with TRBD2. Unmatched junction bases numbered 2, after V lost 6 bases and J lost 7 bases. Per germline, CDR1 MNHEY and CDR2 SMNVEV (reference sequence). The CDR3 has 13 amino acids. Written as DNA, the CDR3 is TGTGCCAGCAGACTAGCGGGAGCAAATGAGCAGTTCTTC. Its protein product is CASRLAGANEQFF.

The chain combines TRBV5-5 with TRBJ2-1; 11 bases align to TRBD1. Germline V gene data show CDR1 as SGHKS and CDR2 as YYEKEE (reference sequence). Unmatched junction bases numbered 4, after V lost 4 bases and J lost 4 bases. This CDR3 region has 15 residues. CDR3 residues: CASSPDRGPYNEQFF. The CDR3 DNA sequence: TGTGCCAGCAGCCCGGACAGGGGGCCGTACAATGAGCAGTTCTTC.

The chain combines TRBV3-1 (or the pseudogene TRBV3-2) with TRBJ2-1; possibly TRBD2 for D (6 bases). V gave up 4 bases and J gave up 3 bases, with 13 bases separating them. The germline V gene has CDR1 LGHDT and CDR2 YNNKEL (reference sequence). The CDR3 is 15 amino acids. The CDR3 region is CASSRSRDFYNEQFF. Written as DNA, the CDR3 is TGTGCCAGCAGCCGGTCCCGGGACTTCTACAATGAGCAGTTCTTC.

A single count supports this clone. The rearrangement uses TRBV3-1 (or the pseudogene TRBV3-2) and TRBJ1-3; TRBD1 matches at 8 bases. V lost 2 bases and J lost 4; bases outside the gene matches: 4. The V gene's germline CDR1 is LGHDT and CDR2 YNNKEL (reference sequence). The CDR3 extends over 15 amino acids. CDR3 DNA: TGTGCCAGCAGCCAACAGGGGGCTAGGGGAAACACCATATATTTT. It is translated as CASSQQGARGNTIYF.

This clone was observed once. The chain links TRBV28 to TRBJ1-5; the D gene is possibly TRBD1 (6 bases). Trimming took off 5 bases at V and 5 bases at J, with 13 bases between the two ends. CDR3 length: 14 residues. The germline V gene encodes CDR1 MDHEN and CDR2 SYDVKM. The CDR3 DNA follows: TGTGCCAGCAGTCTCTACAGGGCAGATCAGCCCCAGCATTTT. As protein: CASSLYRADQPQHF.

This chain connects TRBV9 to TRBJ2-2; TRBD1 aligns across 8 bases. V lost 3 bases and J lost 7; bases outside the gene matches: 5. CDR1 is SGDLS and CDR2 is YYNGEE in the germline V gene. CDR3 length: 14 amino acids. The CDR3 loop is CASSADRGGGELFF. DNA for the CDR3: TGTGCCAGCAGCGCAGACAGGGGCGGCGGGGAGCTGTTTTTT. Full variable domain (outside the CDR3, taken from reference TRBV9 and TRBJ2-2): DSGVTQTPKHLITATGQRVTLRCSPRSGDLSVYWYQQSLDQGLQFLIQYYNGEERAKGNILERFSAQQFPDLHSELNLSSLELGDSALYFCASSADRGGGELFFGEGSRLTVL.

The chain carries TRBV5-1 and TRBJ2-7; tentatively, D is TRBD1 (6 bases). The CDR3 sequence is 15 residues long. V lost 5 bases and J lost 1, with 16 bases in between. Germline CDR1 is SGHRS and CDR2 is YFSETQ. CDR3 loop: CASRGHRDTSYEQYF. In DNA form, the CDR3 reads TGCGCCAGCAGGGGACACCGGGACACATCCTACGAGCAGTACTTC.

The V and J genes are TRBV18 and TRBJ2-5; tentatively, D is TRBD2 (6 bases). CDR1 is KGHSH and CDR2 is LQKENI in the germline V gene. The length of the CDR3 is 14 residues. Trimming took 3 bases from V and 1 from J, leaving 9 bases between them. CDR3: CASSPRDSQETQYF. The CDR3 DNA follows: TGTGCCAGCTCACCGAGGGACTCCCAAGAGACCCAGTACTTC. The full variable domain, with the rest looked up from reference TRBV18 and TRBJ2-5, is NAGVMQNPRHLVRRRGQEARLRCSPMKGHSHVYWYRQLPEEGLKFMVYLQKENIIDESGMPKERFSAEFPKEGPSILRIQQVVRGDSAAYFCASSPRDSQETQYFGPGTRLLVL.

The chain carries TRBV18 and TRBJ2-7; 8 bases match TRBD1. With 2 bases clipped from V and 5 bases from J, the junction kept 5 bases outside the gene matches. The CDR3 contains 14 residues. Germline V gene data show CDR1 as KGHSH and CDR2 as LQKENI. The CDR3 DNA follows: TGTGCCAGCTCACCAACGACAGGGGACCACGAGCAGTACTTC. Translated: CASSPTTGDHEQYF. The full variable domain, in which reference TRBV18 and TRBJ2-7 provide the parts outside the CDR3, is NAGVMQNPRHLVRRRGQEARLRCSPMKGHSHVYWYRQLPEEGLKFMVYLQKENIIDESGMPKERFSAEFPKEGPSILRIQQVVRGDSAAYFCASSPTTGDHEQYFGPGTRLTVT.

Here the CDR3 DNA reads TGTGCCACCAGTGCAGGGGACACTGAAGCTTTCTTT. Translated, it gives CATSAGDTEAFF. The chain employs TRBV24-1 and TRBJ1-1, with a possible D match to TRBD1 (6 bases). Deletions cut 5 bases from V and 3 bases from J, with 6 bases between. The CDR3 contains 12 residues. The V gene's germline CDR1 is KGHDR and CDR2 SFDVKD.

This clone was observed once. This chain joins TRBV20-1 and TRBJ1-5; tentatively, D is TRBD1 (6 bases). V was trimmed by 6 bases and J by 0 bases, leaving 15 bases between them. CDR3 size: 15 residues. CDR1 and CDR2 from the germline V gene are DFQATT and SNEGSKA (reference sequence). CDR3 nucleotide sequence: TGCAGTGCAAGTGGGGGCGTGTATAGCAATCAGCCCCAGCATTTT. It codes for CSASGGVYSNQPQHF.

The gene calls are TRBV28 and TRBJ2-1; D perhaps matches TRBD1 (5 bases). Germline V gene data show CDR1 as MDHEN and CDR2 as SYDVKM. CDR3 length: 12 residues. V lost 6 bases and J lost 7, with 10 bases in between. The CDR3 region is CASSNQGNEQFF. The DNA of the CDR3 is TGTGCCAGCAGCAACCAGGGAAATGAGCAGTTCTTC.

The chain links TRBV4-1 to TRBJ1-4, with 8 positions matching TRBD1. Looked up from germline, CDR1 is MGHRA and CDR2 is YSYEKL. Trimming at V came to 5 bases and at J to 6 bases, leaving 8 bases not matched to a gene. The CDR3 sequence is 15 residues long. DNA of the CDR3: TGCGCCAGCAGCTCTAGCGGACAGGGCTATGAAAAACTGTTTTTT. Its translation is CASSSSGQGYEKLFF.

The chain couples TRBV30 to TRBJ1-1; 8 bases align to TRBD1. This CDR3 has 12 amino acids. Germline CDR1 is GTSNPN and CDR2 is SVGIG (reference sequence). Losses at the gene ends were 3 bases for V and 8 bases for J; bases not matched to a gene: 5. This chain's CDR3 is CAWSLGTGEAFF. The CDR3 nucleotides are TGTGCCTGGAGCCTAGGGACAGGCGAAGCTTTCTTT.

The gene calls are TRBV6-5 and TRBJ1-6, with no clear D. Germline CDR1 MNHEY, CDR2 SVGAGI. V was shortened by 0 bases and J by 13 bases, with 13 bases between the two germline ends. CDR3 length: 14 residues. CDR3 sequence (DNA): TGTGCCAGCAGTTACTCCCGGGATTCGTGGCCCCTCCACTTT. It codes for CASSYSRDSWPLHF.

J is TRBJ2-7 and V is TRBV12-3 or TRBV12-4, with a possible D match to TRBD1 (6 bases). The V end lost 6 bases, the J end lost 2 bases, and 8 bases lay between the germline ends. CDR3 length equals 12 residues. The CDR3 is CASRGQTYEQYF. In nucleotides, the CDR3 is TGTGCCAGCAGAGGACAGACCTACGAGCAGTACTTC.

This clone was seen once. The chain joins TRBV7-2 to TRBJ2-1; D possibly corresponds to TRBD2 (6 bases). The length of the CDR3 is 13 residues. V was pared by 3 bases and J by 6 bases, with 9 bases between. The germline V gene encodes CDR1 SGHTA and CDR2 FQGNSA. The CDR3 nucleotides read TGTGCCAGCAGCTTCTCGGAGGGCAATGAGCAGTTCTTC. Translation: CASSFSEGNEQFF.

This clone has more than one count but fewer than ten. J is TRBJ2-1 and V is TRBV28, with 14 bases matching TRBD2. With 5 bases clipped from V and 4 bases from J, the junction kept 10 bases outside the gene matches. The CDR3 consists of 18 residues. In germline, CDR1 is MDHEN, CDR2 SYDVKM. The CDR3 reads CASSPRNWTSGGYNEQFF. Here the CDR3 DNA reads TGTGCCAGCAGTCCCCGAAACTGGACTAGCGGGGGGTACAATGAGCAGTTCTTC.

The genes are TRBV4-1 and TRBJ2-1; the D is unclear. CDR3 length: 13 amino acids. Trimming left V 3 bases short and J 7 bases short, with 10 bases between. Germline V gives CDR1 MGHRA, CDR2 YSYEKL. CDR3 sequence: CASSHPNLNEQFF. The CDR3 DNA reads as TGCGCCAGCAGCCACCCAAACTTAAATGAGCAGTTCTTC.

The V gene is TRBV5-8, the J gene TRBJ2-3; tentative D call: TRBD2 (6 bases). Germline values: CDR1 SGHTS, CDR2 YDEGEE. Trimming removed 4 bases at V and 6 bases at J, with 18 bases between. The CDR3 runs 15 residues. CDR3 region: CASSIRSSRGDTQYF. CDR3 nucleotides: TGTGCCAGCAGCATTAGGTCCAGCCGGGGGGATACGCAGTATTTT.

The rearrangement joins TRBV20-1 to TRBJ1-1; D not resolved. The CDR3 has 11 amino acids. Germline V lookup: CDR1 DFQATT, CDR2 SNEGSKA (reference sequence). The ends were cut back, 5 bases at V and 4 bases at J, with 8 bases in the middle. The CDR3 is CSAGGSTEAFF. In nucleotides, the CDR3 is TGCAGTGCTGGCGGGTCCACTGAAGCTTTCTTT.

The V gene is TRBV5-6, the J gene TRBJ2-5, with 11 bases lining up with TRBD2. Germline assignment: CDR1 SGHDT and CDR2 YYEEEE. The CDR3 is made up of 16 amino acids. V shed 3 bases and J 1 base; nucleotides not matched to a gene: 5. The CDR3 is CASSSTSGGFQETQYF. CDR3 coding DNA: TGTGCCAGCAGCTCCACTAGCGGGGGCTTCCAAGAGACCCAGTACTTC.

This rearrangement joins TRBV29-1 to TRBJ2-7; TRBD1 is a possible D gene (6 bases). The germline CDR1 and CDR2 sequences are SQVTM and ANQGSEA. CDR3 length equals 14 residues. Deletions cut 6 bases from V and 2 bases from J, with 17 bases between. CDR3 nucleotides: TGCAGCGTCCTTCCCTCCAGGGGTACCTACGAGCAGTACTTC. Encoded protein: CSVLPSRGTYEQYF.

This clone was detected a few times. This chain joins TRBV3-1 (or the pseudogene TRBV3-2) and TRBJ2-7; no reliable D call. V lost 1 base and J lost 4, with 8 bases in between. Germline assignment: CDR1 LGHDT and CDR2 YNNKEL (reference sequence). CDR3 length: 13 amino acids. The CDR3 DNA follows: TGTGCCAGCAGCCAAGGCAGATTATACGAGCAGTACTTC. Amino acids: CASSQGRLYEQYF.